This note documents a single T cell receptor beta chain sequence. Antigen unknown. The sample comes from a study of shared clonotypes between healthy human individuals. Study results and limitations: The study found approximately 5% of naive CD4 clonotypes shared across a handful of donors.

Per the study methods: Junction-only immunoSEQ sequences carried no quality scores, so filtering differed. The repertoire was sequenced with immunoSEQ multiplex PCR; TCRdb's copy has only in-frame clones and lacks some. V and J calls and clone size are copied from that table; D and trimming were computed from the DNA. The sample lists some 1,100,000 clones, approximately 80% occurring once. Germline assignment: CDR1 MNHNS and CDR2 SASEGT. Trimming took off 7 bases at V and 4 bases at J, with 13 bases between the two ends. The CDR3 runs to 14 residues. This receptor was obtained from a man younger than 35 in good health. Some clones in this sample may be carry-over from other donors' samples. This chain links TRBV6-1 with TRBJ2-2; D possibly uses TRBD1 or TRBD2 (5 bases each). The sequenced sample was memory CD4+ T cells from PBMCs. Subset in this sample: CD45RA-negative fraction. CDR3 in amino acids: CASTLERGTGELFF. The CDR3 bases are TGTGCCAGCACACTAGAGAGGGGCACCGGGGAGCTGTTTTTT.